The 30 T cell receptor beta chains reported below all come from one sample, sequenced in a study of shared clonotypes between healthy human individuals. Generated by immunoSEQ multiplex PCR, the TCRdb table keeps only in-frame clones and is missing some. The sample lists 2 million to 3 million clones; more than 80% were seen once. The material sequenced was naive CD4+ T cells sorted from blood. Regarding subset: CD45RA+ positively selected. These receptor sequences come from a man between 18 and 35 years old in good health.

This clone has just a few counts. The chain recombines TRBV7-6 with TRBJ1-1; D not resolved. CDR1 is SGHVS and CDR2 is FNYEAQ in the germline V gene. This CDR3 spans 14 amino acids. Deletions cut 1 base from V and 0 bases from J, with 6 bases between. CDR3 coding DNA: TGTGCCAGCAGCTTAGGAGTAATGAACACTGAAGCTTTCTTT. The encoded protein is CASSLGVMNTEAFF.

In its sample, this clone was seen a few times. The chain uses TRBV10-1 and TRBJ1-1; no reliable D call. This CDR3 contains 13 residues. V shed 3 bases and J shed 2 bases, with 7 bases lying between them. The germline V gene encodes CDR1 WNHNN and CDR2 SYGVQD (reference sequence). The CDR3 here is CASSDWGNTEAFF. For the CDR3, the DNA is TGCGCCAGCAGTGATTGGGGTAACACTGAAGCTTTCTTT.

V and J are TRBV10-3 and TRBJ1-2, with a possible D match to TRBD1 (5 bases). V was trimmed by 6 bases and J by 2 bases, leaving 10 bases between them. The germline CDR1 and CDR2 sequences are ENHRY and SYGVKD. The CDR3 spans 13 residues. The CDR3 here is CAIREGTNYGYTF. The CDR3 DNA follows: TGTGCCATCAGAGAGGGGACCAACTATGGCTACACCTTC.

The chain links TRBV5-1 to TRBJ2-7, with 8 positions matching TRBD2. V gave up 3 bases and J gave up 5 bases; unmatched junction bases: 4. The germline V gene encodes CDR1 SGHRS and CDR2 YFSETQ. The length of the CDR3 is 13 residues. CDR3 sequence (DNA): TGCGCCAGCAGCTCGGGGGGGTCCCACGAGCAGTACTTC. This sequence encodes CASSSGGSHEQYF.

This rearrangement joins TRBV11-2 to TRBJ2-7; D is ambiguous. V was trimmed by 6 bases and J by 4 bases, leaving 13 bases between them. This CDR3 contains 13 residues. The V gene's germline CDR1 is SGHAT and CDR2 FQNNGV. The CDR3 loop is CASSPRWGYEQYF. Written as DNA, the CDR3 is TGTGCCAGCAGTCCAAGGTGGGGTTACGAGCAGTACTTC.

The chain is built from TRBV7-8 and TRBJ1-1; D call uncertain. CDR1 SGHVS and CDR2 FQNEAQ come from the germline V gene. The V gene lost 2 bases and the J gene lost 4 bases, with 8 bases spanning the gap. The CDR3 spans 13 residues. The CDR3: CASSLFQVTEAFF. Written as DNA, the CDR3 is TGTGCCAGCAGCTTATTCCAGGTCACTGAAGCTTTCTTT.

The V gene is TRBV21-1, the J gene TRBJ2-3. TRBV21-1 is noted as a pseudogene. The CDR3 spans 16 residues. The DNA of the CDR3 is TGTGCCAGCAGCAAAGGGCCTCGGGGGCTAACAGATACGCAGTATTTT. Its translation: CASSKGPRGLTDTQYF.

The J gene is TRBJ2-7, the V gene TRBV18; 8 nucleotides align to TRBD2. The CDR3 runs 15 residues. Germline CDR1 reads KGHSH; CDR2 reads LQKENI. V lost 6 bases and J lost 3; bases outside the gene matches: 10. The CDR3 DNA is TGTGCCAGCTCCCCCTCGTTGGGACTAGGCTACGAGCAGTACTTC. It codes for CASSPSLGLGYEQYF.

The count of this clone is one. The CDR3 coding sequence is TGTGCCAGCTCACCTTCAGGGGCTGGAGAGACCCAGTACTTC. Translated: CASSPSGAGETQYF. This chain links TRBV18 with TRBJ2-5, with D tentatively TRBD1 (6 bases). There are 14 residues in the CDR3. From germline, CDR1 is KGHSH and CDR2 LQKENI. V was shortened by 3 bases and J by 4 bases, with 12 bases between the two germline ends. The full variable domain, completed using reference TRBV18 and TRBJ2-5, is NAGVMQNPRHLVRRRGQEARLRCSPMKGHSHVYWYRQLPEEGLKFMVYLQKENIIDESGMPKERFSAEFPKEGPSILRIQQVVRGDSAAYFCASSPSGAGETQYFGPGTRLLVL.

The V call is TRBV29-1, the J call TRBJ1-2, with a weak D call TRBD1 (5 bases). Germline-derived CDR1 and CDR2 are SQVTM and ANQGSEA. The CDR3 totals 12 residues. Trimming removed 6 bases at V and 2 bases at J, with 10 bases between. In DNA, the CDR3 is TGCAGCGTCCGCGACAGAAACTATGGCTACACCTTC. Its protein is CSVRDRNYGYTF.

CDR3: CASSPTGQNTGELFF. In DNA form, the CDR3 reads TGTGCCAGCTCACCCACCGGCCAAAACACCGGGGAGCTGTTTTTT. This chain joins TRBV18 and TRBJ2-2; D unclear. Trimming took off 3 bases at V and 2 bases at J, with 10 bases between the two ends. The germline CDR1 and CDR2 sequences are KGHSH and LQKENI. The CDR3 is made up of 15 amino acids.

About this clone itself: Other DNA sequences within the sample encode an identical CDR3. The J gene is TRBJ1-5, the V gene TRBV2, with a possible D match to TRBD1 (6 bases). CDR1 is SNHLY, CDR2 FYNNEI, per germline. The length of the CDR3 is 14 residues. The V and J ends lost 3 bases and 0 bases respectively, with 6 bases between them. CDR3 nucleotide sequence: TGTGCCAGCAGTGACAGGGGTAGCAATCAGCCCCAGCATTTT. Its translation is CASSDRGSNQPQHF.

The chain joins TRBV18 to TRBJ1-1; a possible D gene is TRBD1 (6 bases). The CDR3 sequence is 15 residues long. V lost 0 bases and J lost 7, with 15 bases in between. Germline CDR1 is KGHSH and CDR2 is LQKENI. The CDR3 region has the DNA TGTGCCAGCTCACCACCCCACAGGGTGGGGGGTGAAGCTTTCTTT. Its translation: CASSPPHRVGGEAFF.

The chain employs TRBV27 and TRBJ1-6; 12 positions match TRBD1. This CDR3 has 15 amino acids. The V gene end was trimmed by 5 bases and the J gene end by 9 bases; junction bases not matched to a gene: 5. Germline CDR1 MNHEY, CDR2 SMNVEV (reference sequence). The CDR3 coding sequence is TGTGCCAGCAGTCCGGGACAGGGGGCAAGTTCACCCCTCCACTTT. It encodes CASSPGQGASSPLHF.

The chain recombines TRBV11-1 with TRBJ1-1; D is unclear. The CDR3 is made up of 14 amino acids. The V end lost 5 bases, the J end lost 3 bases, and 13 bases lay between the germline ends. Looked up from germline, CDR1 is SGHAT and CDR2 is FQDESV (reference sequence). The CDR3 bases are TGTGCCAGCAGCCATTCGAGTTCTTACACTGAAGCTTTCTTT. Translated: CASSHSSSYTEAFF.

J is TRBJ2-1 and V is TRBV19; a weak D match, TRBD1 (6 bases). This CDR3 spans 15 amino acids. V dropped 9 bases and J dropped 9 bases, with 24 bases sitting between them. Germline values: CDR1 LNHDA, CDR2 SQIVND (reference sequence). CDR3 bases: TGTGCCAGCCGGAGACCGGGACACATACAATCTGAGCAGTTCTTC. Its protein product is CASRRPGHIQSEQFF.

V gene TRBV10-1 combines with J gene TRBJ2-5; D gene unclear. Germline assignment: CDR1 WNHNN and CDR2 SYGVQD (reference sequence). V was pared by 4 bases and J by 1 base, with 7 bases between. This CDR3 is 13 amino acids long. In DNA, the CDR3 is TGCGCCAGCAGTGCAAACGTCCAAGAGACCCAGTACTTC. Protein: CASSANVQETQYF.

This clone has only a few counts. Other nucleotide sequences in the sample specify the same CDR3. This chain joins TRBV18 and TRBJ1-1, with D unclear. Germline loops: CDR1 KGHSH, CDR2 LQKENI. Trimming cost V 2 bases and J 1 base, with 5 bases left between them. The CDR3 has 13 amino acids. CDR3 nucleotide sequence: TGTGCCAGCTCACCATCGGGGAACACTGAAGCTTTCTTT. Translation: CASSPSGNTEAFF.

The chain links TRBV7-9 to TRBJ2-7, with D possibly matching TRBD2 (7 bases). CDR3 size: 16 residues. V was pared by 3 bases and J by 0 bases, with 15 bases between. The germline gives CDR1 SEHNR, CDR2 FQNEAQ (reference sequence). CDR3 loop: CASSFFQGTTSYEQYF. DNA of the CDR3: TGTGCCAGCAGCTTCTTCCAGGGGACTACCTCCTACGAGCAGTACTTC.

This chain joins TRBV29-1 and TRBJ1-4; TRBD1 matches at 8 bases. In germline, CDR1 is SQVTM, CDR2 ANQGSEA. There are 13 residues in the CDR3. V lost 4 bases, J lost 11 bases, and 9 bases stayed unmatched. The CDR3 region has the DNA TGCAGCGTTGTACTCACCAGGGGGCTTAAACTGTTTTTT. It encodes CSVVLTRGLKLFF.

This rearrangement joins TRBV20-1 to TRBJ2-1; D is perhaps TRBD2 (5 bases). This CDR3 region has 11 residues. CDR1 and CDR2 from the germline V gene are DFQATT and SNEGSKA (reference sequence). The V and J ends lost 5 bases and 4 bases respectively, with 6 bases between them. DNA for the CDR3: TGCAGTGCTTGGGAGTACAATGAGCAGTTCTTC. This sequence encodes CSAWEYNEQFF.

The J gene is TRBJ2-7, the V gene TRBV7-9; D may be TRBD1 (6 bases). V lost 3 bases and J lost 6, with 9 bases in between. This CDR3 comprises 12 residues. Germline CDR1 is SEHNR and CDR2 is FQNEAQ (reference sequence). The CDR3 DNA sequence: TGTGCCAGCAGCTTCCAGGGGTTCGAGCAGTACTTC. It specifies CASSFQGFEQYF.

A single count supports this clone. This chain uses TRBV7-8 with TRBJ1-6; 7 nucleotides agree with TRBD1. The V gene's germline CDR1 is SGHVS and CDR2 FQNEAQ. The V and J ends lost 5 bases and 6 bases, in that order; junction bases with no gene match: 10. The CDR3 consists of 16 residues. The CDR3 loop reads CASSRGQALPNSPLHF. The DNA of the CDR3 is TGTGCCAGCAGCCGAGGACAGGCCCTACCTAATTCACCCCTCCACTTT.

In regard to this clone: This sample includes further DNA sequences coding for the same CDR3. The chain recombines TRBV5-1 with TRBJ1-1; maybe TRBD1 (5 bases). With 2 bases removed from V and 4 bases from J, the gap between germline ends came to 6 bases. The CDR3 spans 12 residues. The germline V gene encodes CDR1 SGHRS and CDR2 YFSETQ. The DNA of the CDR3 is TGCGCCAGCAGCTTCACAGGCACTGAAGCTTTCTTT. Translation gives CASSFTGTEAFF.

The chain joins TRBV6-1 to TRBJ1-1; D is undetermined. The CDR3 has 14 amino acids. Germline-derived CDR1 and CDR2 are MNHNS and SASEGT. The V and J ends lost 6 bases and 5 bases respectively, with 16 bases between them. The CDR3 DNA reads TGTGCCAGCAGCGGTGGACGTCCGCGGACTGAAGCTTTCTTT. Translating it yields CASSGGRPRTEAFF.

The chain couples TRBV30 to TRBJ2-3, with 9 bases matching TRBD2. Germline assignment: CDR1 GTSNPN and CDR2 SVGIG (reference sequence). V trimming: 0 bases; J trimming: 2 bases; junction bases outside the gene matches: 9. The CDR3 is 17 amino acids. The CDR3 loop is CAWSVSGGSRVTDTQYF. In nucleotides, the CDR3 is TGTGCCTGGAGTGTAAGCGGGGGGTCACGGGTCACAGATACGCAGTATTTT.

Of note for this clone: Distinct nucleotide sequences in the sample also encode this CDR3. The V gene is TRBV10-3, the J gene TRBJ1-1; no clear D. Germline lookup yields CDR1 ENHRY and CDR2 SYGVKD. The V gene lost 3 bases and the J gene lost 4 bases, with 9 bases spanning the gap. The CDR3 extends over 13 amino acids. This CDR3 reads CAISDSPATEAFF. The CDR3 region has the DNA TGTGCCATCAGTGACTCTCCGGCCACTGAAGCTTTCTTT.

The chain uses TRBV12-2 and TRBJ2-7; the DNA was not compared with TRBD2, the D call given in the table. TRBV12-2 is shown as a pseudogene. This CDR3 is 16 amino acids long. CDR3 region: CASRSGGGSAYYEQYF. The CDR3 nucleotides are TGTGCAAGTCGCTCCGGGGGCGGGAGTGCCTACTACGAGCAGTACTTC.

This clone was seen only once. The chain employs TRBV28 and TRBJ2-7; D not resolved. The CDR3 extends over 16 amino acids. CDR1 and CDR2 from the germline V gene are MDHEN and SYDVKM. Trimming left V 4 bases short and J 2 bases short, with 18 bases between. The CDR3 reads CASSSPPPYSPYEQYF. The CDR3 nucleotides read TGTGCCAGCAGTTCCCCCCCGCCATATTCCCCCTACGAGCAGTACTTC.

Only one count was recorded for this clone. J is TRBJ1-1 and V is TRBV6-5; TRBD1 matches 9 bases. CDR1 and CDR2 (germline): MNHEY, SVGAGI. This CDR3 has 16 residues. The V gene end was trimmed by 4 bases and the J gene end by 1 base; junction bases not matched to a gene: 7. CDR3 coding DNA: TGTGCCAGCAGTTCCGGGACAGGGCTGGGGAACACTGAAGCTTTCTTT. This codes for CASSSGTGLGNTEAFF.